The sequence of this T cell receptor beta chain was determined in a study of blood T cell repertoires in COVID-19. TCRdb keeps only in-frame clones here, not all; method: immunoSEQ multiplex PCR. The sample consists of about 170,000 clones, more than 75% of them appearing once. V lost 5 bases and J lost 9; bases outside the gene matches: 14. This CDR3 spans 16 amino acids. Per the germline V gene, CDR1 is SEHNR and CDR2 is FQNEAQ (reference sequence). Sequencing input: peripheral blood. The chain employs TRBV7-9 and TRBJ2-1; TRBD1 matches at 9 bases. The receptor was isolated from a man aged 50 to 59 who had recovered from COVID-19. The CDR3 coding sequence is TGTGCCAGCAGCCCCTCGTCCGGGACAGGGTGGCGTGAGCAGTTCTTC. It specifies CASSPSSGTGWREQFF.